The rows below give T cell receptor beta chains drawn from one sample of a study of blood T cell repertoires in COVID-19. This table comes from immunoSEQ multiplex PCR, and its TCRdb copy is limited to in-frame clones, with some not included. The table records 450,000 to 500,000 clones, 70% to 90% of them present only once. The sequencing input was peripheral blood. The source of these receptors is a human donor in a cohort sampled during active COVID-19. Both conserved end residues are part of each CDR3. The D gene is left open where the match is weak. Clone sizes are given selectively: once, few, many, or a class where the clone is expanded.

J,V,size,D,DNA,CDR3
TRBJ1-1,TRBV7-2,.,.,TGTGCCAGCAGCTTAGTGTTCTCGAACACTGAAGCTTTCTTT,CASSLVFSNTEAFF
TRBJ1-5,TRBV2,.,TRBD1,TGTGCCAGCAGTGAAACGACAGGGGGTAGCAATCAGCCCCAGCATTTT,CASSETTGGSNQPQHF
TRBJ2-1,TRBV29-1,.,.,TGCAGCGTTGTCGGGACACCGACCTACAATGAGCAGTTCTTC,CSVVGTPTYNEQFF
TRBJ1-6,TRBV5-4,many,.,TGTGCCAGCAGTAACGAGGGTCTTTGGTCACCCCTCCACTTT,CASSNEGLWSPLHF
TRBJ2-7,TRBV12-3/TRBV12-4,.,TRBD1,TGTGCCAGCAGTTGGGGACAGGGTGGCGAGCAGTACTTC,CASSWGQGGEQYF
TRBJ2-7,TRBV7-2,.,TRBD2,TGTGCCAGCAGCACTAGCGGAGGTAGAGGGCACGAGCAGTACTTC,CASSTSGGRGHEQYF
TRBJ1-1,TRBV5-1,.,.,TGCGCCAGCAGCTGGTCGGGGGAAACTAGTGAAGCTTTCTTT,CASSWSGETSEAFF
TRBJ2-7,TRBV27,once,TRBD1,TGTGCCAGCAGTTTCGGGACAGGTTTGACCTACGAGCAGTACTTC,CASSFGTGLTYEQYF
TRBJ1-6,TRBV30,few,TRBD1,TGTGCCTGGAGTTATACGGGACAGGGGGACAAATCACCCCTCCACTTT,CAWSYTGQGDKSPLHF
TRBJ2-2,TRBV6-5,.,.,TGTGCCAGCAGTTACTCCGGTACTGAAACCGGGGAGCTGTTTTTT,CASSYSGTETGELFF
TRBJ1-4,TRBV19,.,.,TGTGCCAGTAGTTCAGGACAGATTGCAACTAATGAAAAACTGTTTTTT,CASSSGQIATNEKLFF
TRBJ2-7,TRBV7-2,few,TRBD2,TGTGCCAGCAGCGCCCTAGCGGGAGGGGTCTACGAGCAGTACTTC,CASSALAGGVYEQYF
TRBJ2-7,TRBV15,few,TRBD1,TGTGCCACCAGCGTCGGGACAGGGGACCTCTACGAGCAGTACTTC,CATSVGTGDLYEQYF
TRBJ2-1,TRBV6-1,.,TRBD2,TGTGCCAGCAGTGAAAAGACTAGCGGGTCGTACAATGAGCAGTTCTTC,CASSEKTSGSYNEQFF
TRBJ1-6,TRBV19,.,TRBD1,TGTGCCAGTAGACAGGGGGCTCGGAATTCACCCCTCCACTTT,CASRQGARNSPLHF
TRBJ1-5,TRBV6-4,.,TRBD1,TGTGCCAGCAGTGACCCGGAACCAGGGGGTCCCCAGCATTTT,CASSDPEPGGPQHF
TRBJ1-6,TRBV2,.,.,TGTGCCAGCAGTGAACACGAAGGAGGCCAGTCACCCCTCCACTTT,CASSEHEGGQSPLHF
TRBJ2-6,TRBV7-2,few,TRBD1,TGTGCCAGCAGTCCAGGGGGTAGCCGAACCGTCCTGACTTTC,CASSPGGSRTVLTF
TRBJ2-7,TRBV19,.,.,TGTGCCAGTAGTATAGATCGTAACTACGAGCAGTACTTC,CASSIDRNYEQYF
TRBJ2-1,TRBV12-3/TRBV12-4,.,.,TGTGCCAGCAGGCTTGGACATTACAATGAGCAGTTCTTC,CASRLGHYNEQFF
TRBJ2-4,TRBV27,.,.,TGTGCCAGCAGTTCCAACCTCCCATCGGGTGGCAAAAACATTCAGTACTTC,CASSSNLPSGGKNIQYF
TRBJ1-1,TRBV7-2,.,TRBD1,TGTGCCAGCAGCTTACTGACAGGGCCTTGGAACACTGAAGCTTTCTTT,CASSLLTGPWNTEAFF
TRBJ2-1,TRBV4-1,.,TRBD1,TGCGCCAGCAGCCGAGGGGGCATCGATGAGCAGTTCTTC,CASSRGGIDEQFF
TRBJ1-2,TRBV19,.,TRBD1,TGTGCCAGTGTGACACAGGGGGCTAACTATGGCTACACCTTC,CASVTQGANYGYTF
TRBJ1-4,TRBV6-1,.,.,TGTGCCAGCAGTGACGTTACAACTAATGAAAAACTGTTTTTT,CASSDVTTNEKLFF
TRBJ1-1,TRBV7-2,.,.,TGTGCCAGCAGCTTACTGCAGGGGCTGAACACTGAAGCTTTCTTT,CASSLLQGLNTEAFF